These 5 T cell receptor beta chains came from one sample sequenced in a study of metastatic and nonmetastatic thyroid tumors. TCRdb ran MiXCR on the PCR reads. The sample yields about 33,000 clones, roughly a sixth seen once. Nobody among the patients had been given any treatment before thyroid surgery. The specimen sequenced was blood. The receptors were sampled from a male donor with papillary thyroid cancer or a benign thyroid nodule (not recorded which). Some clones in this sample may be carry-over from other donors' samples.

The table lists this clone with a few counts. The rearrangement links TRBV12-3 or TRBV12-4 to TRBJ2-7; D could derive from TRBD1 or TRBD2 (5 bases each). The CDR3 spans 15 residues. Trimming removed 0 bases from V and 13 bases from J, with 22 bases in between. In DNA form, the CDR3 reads TGTGCCAGCAGTTTAGCTGGGACCATTTCCTACGATCATTACTTC. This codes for CASSLAGTISYDHYF.

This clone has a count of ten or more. The CDR3, as DNA: TGTGCCAGCAGCCCGTTTGAGGCAGCGTCTGGAAACACCATATATTTT. This gives the protein CASSPFEAASGNTIYF. The chain combines TRBV14 with TRBJ1-3; D uncertain. The CDR3 length is 16 residues. Germline V gene sequence: CDR1 SGHDN, CDR2 FVKESK. The germline V and J ends were trimmed by 4 bases and 1 base, with 14 bases remaining between them.

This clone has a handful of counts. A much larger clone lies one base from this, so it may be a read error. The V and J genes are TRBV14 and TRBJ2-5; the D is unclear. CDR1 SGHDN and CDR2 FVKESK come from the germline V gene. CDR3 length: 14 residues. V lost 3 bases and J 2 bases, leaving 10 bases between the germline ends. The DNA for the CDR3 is TGTGCCAGCAGCCACCTACAAATGCAAGAGACCCAGTACTTC. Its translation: CASSHLQMQETQYF.

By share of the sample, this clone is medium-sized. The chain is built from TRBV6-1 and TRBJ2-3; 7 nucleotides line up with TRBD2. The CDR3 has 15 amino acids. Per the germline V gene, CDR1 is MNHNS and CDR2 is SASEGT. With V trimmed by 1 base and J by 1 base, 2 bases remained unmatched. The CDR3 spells CASSEVSGGTDTQYF. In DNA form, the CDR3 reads TGTGCCAGCAGTGAAGTAAGCGGGGGCACAGATACGCAGTATTTT.

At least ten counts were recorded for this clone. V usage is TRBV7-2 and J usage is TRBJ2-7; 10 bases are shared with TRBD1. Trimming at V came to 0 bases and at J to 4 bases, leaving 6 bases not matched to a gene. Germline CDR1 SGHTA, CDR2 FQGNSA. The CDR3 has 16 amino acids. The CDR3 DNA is TGTGCCAGCAGCTTAGCCGGGACAGGGGCAACTTACGAGCAGTACTTC. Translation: CASSLAGTGATYEQYF.